This T cell receptor (beta chain) derives from a study of CD8+CD57+ T cells in acquired aplastic anemia. Study-wide results and caveats: Patients and controls were found to share 25 to 35 CD8+ CDR3 sequences.

Patients chosen for sequencing had CD8+CD57+ cells that had expanded, as shown by flow cytometry. All patients had severe acquired aplastic anemia. None of the patients had been given any therapy when their blood was sampled. This clonotype was recorded many times. The antigen is not known. CDR3 size: 15 residues. Germline CDR1 and CDR2: DFQATT and SNEGSKA (reference sequence). V shed 1 base, J shed 2 bases, and the junction held 4 bases outside the gene matches. Genomic DNA constituted the template upon which TCR beta VDJ and CDR3 profiling was performed. TCRdb re-derived calls from the reads in MiXCR, one entry per CDR3 protein. The top ten clones hold about 2.9% of a sample with about 160,000 distinct CDR3 sequences, approximately 51% of them seen once.

V usage is TRBV20-1 and J usage is TRBJ2-3, with 9 bases matching TRBD2. Sequencing was done on a sample of sorted CD4+, CD8+, or CD8+CD57+ T cells (not recorded which) from PBMCs. The receptor was isolated from a human donor with aplastic anemia. The DNA for the CDR3 is TGCAGTGCTAGAGGCGCTAGCGGGATCACAGATACGCAGTATTTT. The encoded protein is CSARGASGITDTQYF.